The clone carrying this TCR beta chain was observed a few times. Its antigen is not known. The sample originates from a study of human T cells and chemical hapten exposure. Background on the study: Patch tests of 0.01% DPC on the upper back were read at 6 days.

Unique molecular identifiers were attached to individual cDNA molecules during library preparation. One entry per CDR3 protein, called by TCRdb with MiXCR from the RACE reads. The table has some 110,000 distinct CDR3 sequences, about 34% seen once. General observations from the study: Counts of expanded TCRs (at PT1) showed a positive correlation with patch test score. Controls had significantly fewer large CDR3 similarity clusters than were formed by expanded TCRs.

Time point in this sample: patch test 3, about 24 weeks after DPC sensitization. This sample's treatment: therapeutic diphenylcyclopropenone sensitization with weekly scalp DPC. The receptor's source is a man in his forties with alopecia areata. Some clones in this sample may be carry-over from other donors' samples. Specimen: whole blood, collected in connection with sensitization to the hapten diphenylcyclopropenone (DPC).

In nucleotides, the CDR3 is TGTGCCAGCAGTGGCTTACGGCAGGGAAGCAATCAGCCCCAGCATTTT. As protein: CASSGLRQGSNQPQHF. The chain is built from TRBV28 and TRBJ1-5, with D perhaps matching TRBD1 (5 bases). This CDR3 comprises 16 residues. V dropped 5 bases and J dropped 1 base, with 15 bases sitting between them. Per the germline V gene, CDR1 is MDHEN and CDR2 is SYDVKM.